This T cell receptor (beta chain) originates from a study of tumor-infiltrating lymphocytes in localized non-small cell lung cancer. For the study at large: From each patient, both tumor and uninvolved lung, non-adjacent to tumor, were sampled. Study results and caveats: No link was found between tumor T-cell fraction and recurrence-free survival. IM1 and IM2 tumors showed no difference in T-cell fraction.

V was shortened by 3 bases and J by 6 bases, with 9 bases between the two germline ends. Looked up from germline, CDR1 is MGHRA and CDR2 is YSYEKL. CDR3 length: 13 amino acids. This clone was counted only a few times. Its antigen remains unknown. The protocol was immunoSEQ multiplex PCR, while the TCRdb copy is restricted to in-frame clones and leaves out a portion. The data show fewer than 20,000 clones, with 65% to 80% seen just once and just under 5% held by the top ten. The sample taken for sequencing was lung tumor tissue. The chain has TRBV4-1 and TRBJ2-1; no clear D. The origin of this receptor is a human donor with non-small cell lung cancer. This CDR3 reads CASSHDPGNEQFF. The CDR3 DNA sequence: TGCGCCAGCAGCCACGACCCTGGCAATGAGCAGTTCTTC.